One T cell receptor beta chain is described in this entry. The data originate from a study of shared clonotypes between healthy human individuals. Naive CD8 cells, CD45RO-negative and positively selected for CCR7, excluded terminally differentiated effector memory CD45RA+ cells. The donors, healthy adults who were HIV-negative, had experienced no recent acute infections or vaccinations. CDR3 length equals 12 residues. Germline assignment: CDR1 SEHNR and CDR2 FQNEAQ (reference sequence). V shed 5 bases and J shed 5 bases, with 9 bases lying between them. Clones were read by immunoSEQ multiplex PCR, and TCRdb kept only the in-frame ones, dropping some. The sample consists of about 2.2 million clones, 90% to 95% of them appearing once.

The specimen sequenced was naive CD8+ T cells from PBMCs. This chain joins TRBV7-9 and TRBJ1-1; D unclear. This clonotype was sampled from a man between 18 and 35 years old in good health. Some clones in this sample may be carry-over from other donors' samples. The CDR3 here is CASSPGRTEAFF. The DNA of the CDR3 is TGTGCCAGCAGCCCAGGACGGACTGAAGCTTTCTTT.